The 27 T cell receptor beta chains in this list originate from one sample, sequenced in a study of shared clonotypes between healthy human individuals. Assay used: immunoSEQ multiplex PCR; TCRdb lists only in-frame clones, some missing. The data contain about 680,000 clones, 55% to 85% of them singletons. Source material: memory CD4+ T cells sorted from blood. The subset was: CD45RA-negative fraction. The source is a woman in her thirties in good health.

This clone has just a few counts. The chain joins TRBV29-1 to TRBJ2-7; D is possibly TRBD2 (6 bases). Germline CDR1 reads SQVTM; CDR2 reads ANQGSEA. CDR3 length equals 14 residues. The germline V and J ends were trimmed by 6 bases and 3 bases, with 18 bases remaining between them. This CDR3 reads CSVTPSSAYYEQYF. In DNA form, the CDR3 reads TGCAGCGTCACACCCTCTAGCGCCTACTACGAGCAGTACTTC.

This chain connects TRBV5-1 to TRBJ1-2; D gene uncertain. The V gene lost 7 bases and the J gene lost 0 bases, with 7 bases spanning the gap. This CDR3 comprises 12 residues. Germline V gene data show CDR1 as SGHRS and CDR2 as YFSETQ. This CDR3 is CASGSANYGYTF. CDR3 nucleotide sequence: TGCGCCAGCGGATCAGCTAACTATGGCTACACCTTC.

This chain uses TRBV2 with TRBJ2-5, with D perhaps TRBD2 (6 bases). The germline V gene encodes CDR1 SNHLY and CDR2 FYNNEI. The V end lost 6 bases, the J end lost 5 bases, and 13 bases lay between the germline ends. This CDR3 comprises 13 residues. Written as DNA, the CDR3 is TGTGCCAGCAGCGCGGGAATTAGGGAGACCCAGTACTTC. It codes for CASSAGIRETQYF.

The chain uses TRBV19 and TRBJ2-1; unclear D gene. This CDR3 is 16 amino acids long. CDR1 is LNHDA and CDR2 is SQIVND in the germline V gene (reference sequence). The V and J ends lost 1 base and 4 bases respectively, with 14 bases between them. The CDR3 is CASSIGSHSLYNEQFF. Written as DNA, the CDR3 is TGTGCCAGTAGTATAGGTTCACACTCACTATACAATGAGCAGTTCTTC.

This chain links TRBV27 with TRBJ2-1, with TRBD1 matching over 9 bases. J lost 0 bases, V lost 6 bases, and 15 bases had no gene match. The CDR3 spans 19 residues. CDR1 and CDR2 (germline): MNHEY, SMNVEV (reference sequence). The CDR3 DNA reads TGTGCCAGCAGGGCGGACAGGGGAGAATCCCCGTACTCCTACAATGAGCAGTTCTTC. Translation: CASRADRGESPYSYNEQFF.

This clone was seen a handful of times. The chain carries TRBV10-3 and TRBJ2-3; D possibly matches TRBD1 or TRBD2 (5 bases each). Germline V gene sequence: CDR1 ENHRY, CDR2 SYGVKD. The CDR3 length is 14 residues. V was clipped by 6 bases and J by 3 bases, with 13 bases between them. The CDR3 is CAISGRDPTDTQYF. The CDR3, as DNA: TGTGCCATCAGCGGTAGGGACCCGACAGATACGCAGTATTTT.

The J gene is TRBJ2-5, the V gene TRBV6-5, with a possible D match to TRBD2 (6 bases). CDR1 is MNHEY, CDR2 SVGAGI, per germline. The CDR3 has 13 amino acids. Trimming shortened V by 8 bases and J by 5 bases, and 15 bases separated the two germline ends. In DNA form, the CDR3 reads TGTGCCAGCCGGATTGGGGAGGCGGAGACCCAGTACTTC. Protein: CASRIGEAETQYF.

This chain connects TRBV7-9 to TRBJ1-2; 7 bases fit TRBD1. CDR1 and CDR2 from the germline V gene are SEHNR and FQNEAQ (reference sequence). V shed 4 bases and J 6 bases; nucleotides not matched to a gene: 5. CDR3 size: 13 residues. The CDR3 coding sequence is TGTGCCAGCAGCTCAACAGGGGTGGATGGCTACACCTTC. This sequence encodes CASSSTGVDGYTF.

The chain recombines TRBV28 with TRBJ2-7, with a possible D match to TRBD1 (6 bases). Between the trimmed V and J ends, which lost 5 bases and 7 bases, there was a span of 18 bases. This CDR3 has 14 residues. CDR1 is MDHEN and CDR2 is SYDVKM in the germline V gene. The CDR3 region is CASSHGTTPWEQYF. As DNA, the CDR3 is TGTGCCAGCAGTCATGGGACAACCCCTTGGGAGCAGTACTTC.

In DNA, the CDR3 is TGTGCCAGCAGAGCAACTAATGAAAAACTGTTTTTT. Protein: CASRATNEKLFF. The rearrangement joins TRBV6-5 to TRBJ1-4; D unclear. Germline V CDR1 and CDR2: MNHEY, SVGAGI. The CDR3 extends over 12 amino acids. The V gene lost 6 bases and the J gene lost 0 bases, with 2 bases spanning the gap.

A few counts support this clone. The chain is built from TRBV15 and TRBJ2-1, with 8 bases matching TRBD1. The CDR3 sequence is 15 residues long. The junction had 5 bases not matched to a gene; V was cut back by 4 bases and J by 3 bases. Germline loops: CDR1 LNHNV, CDR2 YYDKDF (reference sequence). The CDR3 nucleotides are TGTGCCACCAGCATTCGGACAGGGAACTACAATGAGCAGTTCTTC. Amino acid sequence: CATSIRTGNYNEQFF.

This sequence joins TRBV12-2 and TRBJ2-1; the D call TRBD2 from the table was never checked on the DNA. TRBV12-2 corresponds to a pseudogene. The CDR3 loop spans 15 amino acids. CDR3 DNA sequence: TGTGCCAGCAGCTCCGGGACTAGTGATAGCAATGAGCAGTTCTTC. It is translated as CASSSGTSDSNEQFF.

The V call is TRBV4-1, the J call TRBJ2-7; D is possibly TRBD1 or TRBD2 (5 bases each). Germline CDR1 MGHRA, CDR2 YSYEKL. The CDR3 runs 13 residues. Trimming cost V 4 bases and J 6 bases, with 13 bases left between them. The CDR3 is CASSLRPGPEQYF. The CDR3 nucleotides are TGCGCCAGCAGCCTCCGACCGGGACCCGAGCAGTACTTC.

This clone was picked up one time. The V and J genes are TRBV18 and TRBJ1-2; no clear D. The ends were cut back, 1 base at V and 8 bases at J, with 14 bases in the middle. This CDR3 contains 14 residues. CDR1 is KGHSH and CDR2 is LQKENI in the germline V gene. CDR3 amino acids: CASSPLEAGSGYTF. As DNA, the CDR3 is TGTGCCAGCTCACCACTAGAGGCGGGTAGCGGCTACACCTTC.

V gene TRBV7-9 combines with J gene TRBJ2-3; possibly TRBD2 for D (6 bases). CDR3 size: 14 residues. V was pared by 7 bases and J by 2 bases, with 13 bases between. Per germline, CDR1 SEHNR and CDR2 FQNEAQ (reference sequence). In DNA form, the CDR3 reads TGTGCCAGCAATTTGGCGGGGTACACAGATACGCAGTATTTT. Encoded protein: CASNLAGYTDTQYF. Variable domain in full (rest from reference TRBV7-9 and TRBJ2-3): DTGVSQNPRHKITKRGQNVTFRCDPISEHNRLYWYRQTLGQGPEFLTYFQNEAQLEKSRLLSDRFSAERPKGSFSTLEIQRTEQGDSAMYLCASNLAGYTDTQYFGPGTRLTVL.

The gene calls are TRBV5-1 and TRBJ2-7; 7 bases fit TRBD1. With 4 bases clipped from V and 0 bases from J, the junction kept 10 bases outside the gene matches. Per the germline V gene, CDR1 is SGHRS and CDR2 is YFSETQ. There are 16 residues in the CDR3. CDR3 nucleotide sequence: TGCGCCAGCAGCAGAAGGACAGGTCTGTCCTCCTACGAGCAGTACTTC. Protein sequence: CASSRRTGLSSYEQYF.

CDR3 protein: CASSLANYGYTF. The CDR3 coding sequence is TGTGCCAGCAGCTTGGCCAACTATGGCTACACCTTC. This chain connects TRBV5-6 to TRBJ1-2; D is uncertain. CDR1 SGHDT and CDR2 YYEEEE come from the germline V gene. Trimming took off 0 bases at V and 2 bases at J, with 2 bases between the two ends. This CDR3 spans 12 amino acids. The full variable domain, completed using reference TRBV5-6 and TRBJ1-2, is DAGVTQSPTHLIKTRGQQVTLRCSPKSGHDTVSWYQQALGQGPQFIFQYYEEEERQRGNFPDRFSGHQFPNYSSELNVNALLLGDSALYLCASSLANYGYTFGSGTRLTVV.

In this sample, this clone turned up many times. The J gene is TRBJ1-5, the V gene TRBV30, with a weak D call TRBD1 (6 bases). Germline CDR1 is GTSNPN and CDR2 is SVGIG (reference sequence). The CDR3 length is 11 residues. The V and J ends lost 6 bases and 6 bases respectively, with 9 bases between them. The CDR3 DNA follows: TGTGCCTGTTGCAGGGGTCAGCCCCAGCATTTT. Its protein is CACCRGQPQHF.

As to this clone: A far larger clone lies a single base away; this is likely a read error. The chain couples TRBV7-2 to TRBJ2-1; 7 bases align to TRBD1. Trimming took 5 bases from V and 3 from J; bases not matched to a gene: 4. CDR1 is SGHTA, CDR2 FQGNSA, per germline. The CDR3 runs to 14 residues. The CDR3 spells CASSPRDSYNEQFF. CDR3 DNA sequence: TGTGCCAGCAGCCCCCGGGACAGCTACAATGAGCAGTTCTTC.

As regards this clone: One base separates it from a far larger clone, so it is likely a read error. Other nucleotide sequences in the sample specify the same CDR3. The rearrangement links TRBV5-1 to TRBJ2-7; 9 bases align to TRBD2. With 6 bases clipped from V and 5 bases from J, the junction kept 9 bases outside the gene matches. The CDR3 spans 14 residues. Germline V CDR1 and CDR2: SGHRS, YFSETQ. CDR3 in DNA: TGCGCCAGCACTATAGCGGGAGAGGGGAACGAGCAGTACTTC. Protein sequence: CASTIAGEGNEQYF.

The chain recombines TRBV6-4 with TRBJ1-2; D not resolved. Per the germline V gene, CDR1 is MRHNA and CDR2 is SNTAGT. The CDR3 sequence is 15 residues long. V was cut by 2 bases and J by 4 bases, with 14 bases left in between. CDR3 sequence: CASSDTPDGIYGYTF. The CDR3 nucleotides read TGTGCCAGCAGTGACACCCCGGACGGGATCTATGGCTACACCTTC.

Regarding this clone: Other nucleotide sequences in the sample specify the same CDR3. The chain couples TRBV29-1 to TRBJ2-5, with a weak D call TRBD1 (6 bases). The CDR3 is 12 residues long. V was pared by 6 bases and J by 5 bases, with 13 bases between. The germline V gene has CDR1 SQVTM and CDR2 ANQGSEA. The DNA of the CDR3 is TGCAGCGTCCGGTCTGGGGGCGAGACCCAGTACTTC. It specifies CSVRSGGETQYF.

This clone came up many times. The V and J genes are TRBV5-1 and TRBJ1-3; possibly TRBD1 for D (5 bases). The length of the CDR3 is 13 residues. Germline lookup yields CDR1 SGHRS and CDR2 YFSETQ. The ends were cut back, 7 bases at V and 2 bases at J, with 10 bases in the middle. CDR3 amino acids: CASYETAGNTIYF. The CDR3 DNA reads as TGCGCCAGCTACGAGACAGCTGGAAACACCATATATTTT.

J is TRBJ1-1 and V is TRBV10-1; 7 nucleotides align to TRBD1. J gave up 3 bases and V 0 bases, and 4 bases lay outside the gene matches. CDR3 size: 15 residues. CDR1 is WNHNN, CDR2 SYGVQD, per germline (reference sequence). CDR3 nucleotides: TGCGCCAGCAGTGAGTCCTCAGGGGGATACACTGAAGCTTTCTTT. This codes for CASSESSGGYTEAFF.

The chain joins TRBV27 to TRBJ2-1; TRBD1 agrees at 11 bases. This CDR3 comprises 15 residues. CDR1 MNHEY and CDR2 SMNVEV come from the germline V gene (reference sequence). Trimming at V came to 7 bases and at J to 6 bases, leaving 8 bases not matched to a gene. DNA of the CDR3: TGTGCCAGCAACCCTGGACAGGGGGCCCCCAATGAGCAGTTCTTC. This gives the protein CASNPGQGAPNEQFF.

The genes are TRBV6-5 and TRBJ2-4, with 7 nucleotides matching TRBD1. Germline V gene lookup returns CDR1 MNHEY and CDR2 SVGAGI. Losses at the gene ends were 0 bases for V and 10 bases for J; bases not matched to a gene: 9. There are 15 residues in the CDR3. The CDR3 loop is CASSYSLKGANIQYF. For the CDR3, the DNA is TGTGCCAGCAGTTACTCATTGAAGGGGGCGAATATTCAGTACTTC.

This chain links TRBV11-1 with TRBJ1-2; D might be TRBD1 (5 bases). Germline-derived CDR1 and CDR2 are SGHAT and FQDESV (reference sequence). Trimming shortened V by 3 bases and J by 5 bases, and 10 bases separated the two germline ends. The CDR3 totals 13 residues. The CDR3 region is CASSFTGDYGYTF. Here the CDR3 DNA reads TGTGCCAGCAGCTTCACAGGCGATTATGGCTACACCTTC.